What follows are 25 T cell receptor beta chains derived from one specimen sequenced in a study of cytotoxic CD8 clonotypes in ibrutinib-treated CLL. TCRdb's table, derived via immunoSEQ multiplex PCR, lists solely in-frame clones and lacks some. The sample shows some 140,000 clones, approximately 90% of them seen only once. Sequenced here: PBMCs, sampled after 12 months of ibrutinib treatment. These receptors were taken from a human donor with chronic lymphocytic leukemia.

The chain combines TRBV9 with TRBJ2-1; 8 bases map to TRBD1. Trimming removed 7 bases from V and 9 bases from J; junction bases left unmatched: 12. Germline V gives CDR1 SGDLS, CDR2 YYNGEE. The CDR3 loop spans 14 amino acids. The CDR3, as DNA: TGTGCCAGCTCTAATCGACAGGGGATGAGTGAGCAGTTCTTC. It specifies CASSNRQGMSEQFF.

This rearrangement joins TRBV28 to TRBJ1-2, with D hard to call. CDR1 and CDR2 (germline): MDHEN, SYDVKM. Trimming removed 3 bases from V and 5 bases from J, with 10 bases in between. The CDR3 totals 13 residues. The CDR3 is CASSFASSYGYTF. The CDR3 DNA follows: TGTGCCAGCAGTTTTGCATCCTCTTATGGCTACACCTTC.

V gene TRBV6-4 combines with J gene TRBJ2-3, with a weak D call TRBD1 (5 bases). There are 15 residues in the CDR3. V was cut by 6 bases and J by 2 bases, with 15 bases left in between. Germline CDR1 and CDR2: MRHNA and SNTAGT. The CDR3 sequence: CASSVDSLHTDTQYF. CDR3 sequence (DNA): TGTGCCAGCAGCGTCGACAGCCTGCACACAGATACGCAGTATTTT.

The CDR3 is CASSTRAHSNQPQHF. CDR3 coding DNA: TGTGCCAGTAGTACCAGGGCTCATAGCAATCAGCCCCAGCATTTT. The chain recombines TRBV19 with TRBJ1-5, with a possible D match to TRBD1 (5 bases). The CDR3 is 15 amino acids. V dropped 4 bases and J dropped 0 bases, with 10 bases sitting between them. CDR1 and CDR2 from the germline V gene are LNHDA and SQIVND (reference sequence).

This chain links TRBV7-9 with TRBJ1-5; D is possibly TRBD1 (6 bases). The CDR3 contains 17 residues. Trimming took 4 bases from V and 11 from J, leaving 27 bases between them. CDR1 and CDR2 from the germline V gene are SEHNR and FQNEAQ (reference sequence). This chain's CDR3 is CASSSTTLGAESRSQHF. In nucleotides, the CDR3 is TGTGCCAGCAGCTCAACTACCTTGGGGGCCGAGAGTAGGTCCCAGCATTTT.

The chain uses TRBV29-1 and TRBJ1-5; 8 bases align to TRBD1. With V trimmed by 7 bases and J by 6 bases, 8 bases remained unmatched. Germline V gene lookup returns CDR1 SQVTM and CDR2 ANQGSEA. This CDR3 has 13 amino acids. The CDR3 here is CSAGQGVGQPQHF. The DNA of the CDR3 is TGCAGCGCTGGACAGGGAGTTGGTCAGCCCCAGCATTTT.

The CDR3 loop reads CASSYSRTGGNTIYF. The DNA of the CDR3 is TGTGCCAGCAGTTACTCTAGGACAGGCGGAAACACCATATATTTT. The V call is TRBV6-5, the J call TRBJ1-3; 7 nucleotides agree with TRBD1. This CDR3 is built from 15 residues. Germline V gene lookup returns CDR1 MNHEY and CDR2 SVGAGI. Trimming at V came to 0 bases and at J to 4 bases, leaving 3 bases not matched to a gene.

The V gene is TRBV4-2, the J gene TRBJ1-3, with 8 bases identical to TRBD1. The germline V gene has CDR1 LGHNA and CDR2 YNFKEQ. After removal of 0 bases from V and 5 bases from J, the junction contained 6 bases not matched to a gene. The CDR3 is made up of 16 amino acids. CDR3 in amino acids: CASSQDRGQERNTIYF. The CDR3 nucleotides are TGTGCCAGCAGCCAAGATCGGGGACAGGAACGAAACACCATATATTTT.

Only one count was recorded for this clone. J is TRBJ2-7 and V is TRBV6-1; D ambiguous. V was cut by 2 bases and J by 5 bases, with 7 bases left in between. The CDR3 runs 12 residues. CDR1 MNHNS and CDR2 SASEGT come from the germline V gene. The CDR3 region is CASSETVNEQYF. DNA of the CDR3: TGTGCCAGCAGTGAAACAGTGAACGAGCAGTACTTC.

The chain employs TRBV11-2 and TRBJ2-1, with TRBD1 identical over 7 bases. This CDR3 has 15 residues. Germline V gene data show CDR1 as SGHAT and CDR2 as FQNNGV. Germline trimming cut 5 bases from V and 5 bases from J; bases unmatched to any gene: 9. The CDR3 protein is CASSPATGLHNEQFF. The DNA for the CDR3 is TGTGCCAGCAGCCCAGCGACAGGGTTACACAATGAGCAGTTCTTC.

In its sample, this clone was seen a few times. The V call is TRBV6-6, the J call TRBJ2-7; D is undetermined. Between the trimmed V and J ends, which lost 2 bases and 3 bases, there was a span of 11 bases. Germline V CDR1 and CDR2: MNHNY, SVGAGI (reference sequence). The CDR3 is made up of 14 amino acids. The CDR3 loop is CASSYAATIYEQYF. The DNA of the CDR3 is TGTGCCAGCAGTTACGCCGCGACCATCTACGAGCAGTACTTC.

This rearrangement joins TRBV6-5 to TRBJ1-1, with D perhaps TRBD1 (6 bases). The V end lost 1 base, the J end lost 4 bases, and 10 bases lay between the germline ends. Germline-derived CDR1 and CDR2 are MNHEY and SVGAGI. The CDR3 runs 14 residues. The CDR3 reads CASSYLTGSTEAFF. CDR3 nucleotide sequence: TGTGCCAGCAGTTACTTAACAGGGAGCACTGAAGCTTTCTTT.

The V gene is TRBV2, the J gene TRBJ1-1; TRBD1 might be the D (5 bases). The germline V gene encodes CDR1 SNHLY and CDR2 FYNNEI. The length of the CDR3 is 12 residues. The germline V and J ends were trimmed by 4 bases and 5 bases, with 8 bases remaining between them. CDR3 sequence: CASSVGGTEAFF. CDR3 nucleotides: TGTGCCAGCAGTGTGGGGGGGACTGAAGCTTTCTTT.

J is TRBJ2-5 and V is TRBV11-3; D may match TRBD1 or TRBD2 (6 bases each). Looked up from germline, CDR1 is SGHNT and CDR2 is YENEEA. The CDR3 is made up of 15 amino acids. Trimming left V 5 bases short and J 2 bases short, with 15 bases between. For the CDR3, the DNA is TGTGCCAGCAGCCGTGGGGGGCAGCGGCAAGAGACCCAGTACTTC. Its translation is CASSRGGQRQETQYF.

The rearrangement joins TRBV6-5 to TRBJ2-7; 10 bases fit TRBD2. This CDR3 has 15 residues. The junction had 5 bases not matched to a gene; V was cut back by 2 bases and J by 4 bases. Germline V gene sequence: CDR1 MNHEY, CDR2 SVGAGI. Here the CDR3 reads CASSYRASGSYEQYF. CDR3 nucleotide sequence: TGTGCCAGCAGTTACCGGGCTAGCGGGAGTTACGAGCAGTACTTC.

The chain is built from TRBV7-9 and TRBJ1-2, with TRBD1 as a possible D gene (6 bases). With 5 bases removed from V and 8 bases from J, the gap between germline ends came to 18 bases. The CDR3 has 14 amino acids. The V gene's germline CDR1 is SEHNR and CDR2 FQNEAQ (reference sequence). CDR3 coding DNA: TGTGCCAGCAGCGAGAGACAGGTGCGGGAGGGCTACACCTTC. Translated: CASSERQVREGYTF.

The rearrangement joins TRBV6-6 to TRBJ2-3; D unresolved. CDR3 length: 13 amino acids. The germline V gene encodes CDR1 MNHNY and CDR2 SVGAGI (reference sequence). V shed 2 bases and J shed 3 bases, with 6 bases lying between them. The CDR3 loop reads CASSYGGTDTQYF. The CDR3 DNA reads TGTGCCAGCAGTTACGGTGGAACAGATACGCAGTATTTT.

The V and J genes are TRBV4-1 and TRBJ2-7, with TRBD1 matching 7 bases. This CDR3 is 13 amino acids long. Germline V gene lookup returns CDR1 MGHRA and CDR2 YSYEKL. Trimming at V came to 3 bases and at J to 3 bases, leaving 2 bases not matched to a gene. CDR3 region: CASSHDRVYEQYF. The CDR3 region has the DNA TGCGCCAGCAGCCACGACAGGGTCTACGAGCAGTACTTC.

The chain uses TRBV19 and TRBJ1-5, with a possible D match to TRBD1 (6 bases). Germline V gene data show CDR1 as LNHDA and CDR2 as SQIVND (reference sequence). V was cut by 4 bases and J by 6 bases, with 13 bases left in between. This CDR3 region has 14 residues. For the CDR3, the DNA is TGTGCCAGTAGTAGGACGAACAGGGCTCAGCCCCAGCATTTT. It yields the protein CASSRTNRAQPQHF.

V usage is TRBV7-3 and J usage is TRBJ2-3; 10 bases map to TRBD2. Looked up from germline, CDR1 is SGHTA and CDR2 is FQGTGA. The CDR3 is made up of 15 amino acids. J lost 4 bases, V lost 4 bases, and 5 bases had no gene match. As DNA, the CDR3 is TGTGCCAGCAGCTCCCTAGCGGGAGTAGCAGATACGCAGTATTTT. Translation: CASSSLAGVADTQYF.

The chain employs TRBV6-5 and TRBJ2-1; a possible D gene is TRBD2 (6 bases). Looked up from germline, CDR1 is MNHEY and CDR2 is SVGAGI. There are 13 residues in the CDR3. V lost 6 bases and J lost 6, with 12 bases in between. CDR3 amino acids: CASRGTGVNEQFF. The CDR3 DNA sequence: TGTGCCAGCAGGGGTACGGGGGTCAATGAGCAGTTCTTC.

This chain connects TRBV2 to TRBJ2-5; no clear D gene. V was pared by 6 bases and J by 7 bases, with 6 bases between. This CDR3 has 10 amino acids. Germline lookup yields CDR1 SNHLY and CDR2 FYNNEI. This CDR3 reads CASRGWTQYF. CDR3 nucleotide sequence: TGTGCCAGCAGGGGATGGACCCAGTACTTC. Full variable domain (missing parts from reference TRBV2 and TRBJ2-5): EPEVTQTPSHQVTQMGQEVILRCVPISNHLYFYWYRQILGQKVEFLVSFYNNEISEKSEIFDDQFSVERPDGSNFTLKIRSTKLEDSAMYFCASRGWTQYFGPGTRLLVL.

The chain links TRBV15 to TRBJ2-1; 11 nucleotides align to TRBD2. From germline, CDR1 is LNHNV and CDR2 YYDKDF (reference sequence). The junction had 5 bases not matched to a gene; V was cut back by 0 bases and J by 4 bases. The CDR3 consists of 17 residues. DNA for the CDR3: TGTGCCACCAGCAGAGAATTGAGGACTAGCGGGTACAATGAGCAGTTCTTC. Amino acids: CATSRELRTSGYNEQFF. Full variable domain (missing parts from reference TRBV15 and TRBJ2-1): DAMVIQNPRYQVTQFGKPVTLSCSQTLNHNVMYWYQQKSSQAPKLLFHYYDKDFNNEADTPDNFQSRRPNTSFCFLDIRSPGLGDTAMYLCATSRELRTSGYNEQFFGPGTRLTVL.

The chain couples TRBV28 to TRBJ1-5; the D is unclear. The V end lost 6 bases, the J end lost 2 bases, and 11 bases lay between the germline ends. Per the germline V gene, CDR1 is MDHEN and CDR2 is SYDVKM. CDR3 size: 14 residues. The DNA of the CDR3 is TGTGCCAGCAGCGAGCCTGTTGGCAATCAGCCCCAGCATTTT. Translated: CASSEPVGNQPQHF.

The V call is TRBV7-3, the J call TRBJ2-3; TRBD2 agrees at 10 bases. This CDR3 is 19 amino acids long. Germline-derived CDR1 and CDR2 are SGHTA and FQGTGA. The J segment lost 4 bases and the V segment lost 5 bases, leaving 18 bases of the junction unmatched. DNA of the CDR3: TGTGCCAGCAGCCCAAATGGCGGACTAGCGGATGGGGTGCCAGATACGCAGTATTTT. It encodes CASSPNGGLADGVPDTQYF.